This is a list of T cell receptor beta chains from one sample in a study of regulatory T cells in long-lasting Graves disease. TCRdb re-called the multiplex PCR reads with MiXCR, one entry per CDR3 protein. This sample carries around 450,000 distinct CDR3 sequences, about 22% of them seen once, and the ten largest clones take more than 6%. Specimen: peripheral blood mononuclear cells (PBMCs), collected when the disease was refractory, from a patient treated with antithyroid drugs. The receptors here all came from a female donor with Graves disease. The CDR3 runs from the conserved cysteine through the conserved F or W. The D gene is left open where the match is weak. Size values are once, few and many counts, or a class for expanded clones, and some rows have none.

abundance	d_gene	v_gene	j_gene	CDR3nt	CDR3aa
NA	NA	TRBV30	TRBJ1-1	TGTGCCTGGAGTACGGGGGTTGGCACTGAAGCTTTCTTT	CAWSTGVGTEAFF
many	TRBD1	TRBV28	TRBJ1-6	TGTGCCAGCTCATCAACAGGGGGACACTATAATTCACCCCTCCACTTT	CASSSTGGHYNSPLHF
once	NA	TRBV28	TRBJ2-3	TGTGCCAGCAGTTTTAGTTCGCGCTACGGGGGACGGACGCAGTATTTT	CASSFSSRYGGRTQYF
once	TRBD2	TRBV29-1	TRBJ2-2	TGCAGCGGGCGGGGGGACGGCGGGGAGCTGTTTTTT	CSGRGDGGELFF
many	TRBD1	TRBV28	TRBJ1-1	TGTGCCAGCAGTTTATGGACAGGGGAAGCTTTCTTT	CASSLWTGEAFF
NA	NA	TRBV20-1	TRBJ2-3	TGCAGTGCTAGATTGGCCAACACAGATACGCAGTATTTT	CSARLANTDTQYF
many	NA	TRBV10-3	TRBJ2-5	TGTGCCATCAGTGCCAGCGACCAAGAGACCCAGTACTTC	CAISASDQETQYF
few	TRBD2	TRBV29-1	TRBJ2-3	TGCAGCGTTGACGGACTAGCGGGGGGGCCGGTAGATACGCAGTATTTT	CSVDGLAGGPVDTQYF
few	TRBD1	TRBV24-1	TRBJ2-5	TGTGCCACCAGTGAGTCGGGACAGGGAGGGGAGACCCAGTACTTC	CATSESGQGGETQYF
NA	NA	TRBV5-4	TRBJ1-2	TGTGCCAGCAGACGGACAGCCTCACTTTATGGCTACACCTTC	CASRRTASLYGYTF
NA	NA	TRBV28	TRBJ2-6	TGTGCCAGCAGATACGGGGACTCTGGGGCCAACGTCCTGACTTTC	CASRYGDSGANVLTF
NA	NA	TRBV24-1	TRBJ2-7	TGTGCCACCAGTGCCGACAGAAGAGGGCATTACGAGCAGTACTTC	CATSADRRGHYEQYF
NA	TRBD1	TRBV4-3	TRBJ1-2	TGCGCCAGCAGCCAAGATTTAGTCCAGACAGGGTCCAACTATGGCTACACCTTC	CASSQDLVQTGSNYGYTF
NA	NA	TRBV19	TRBJ2-2	TGTGCCAGTAGGGTACCCGGGGAGCTGTTTTTT	CASRVPGELFF
many	NA	TRBV29-1	TRBJ1-1	TGCAGCGTTGAGGCTGGGGGAGCTTTCTTT	CSVEAGGAFF
few	NA	TRBV11-2	TRBJ2-2	TGTGCCAGCAGCTTAGACAGTCCCGGGGAGCTGTTTTTT	CASSLDSPGELFF
many	NA	TRBV12-3/TRBV12-4	TRBJ2-7	TGTGCCAGCAGTAACCGGTCTTCCTACGAGCAGTACTTC	CASSNRSSYEQYF
many	NA	TRBV20-1	TRBJ1-4	TGCAGTGCTAGAGATCACCGAGCGGCTAATGAAAAACTGTTTTTT	CSARDHRAANEKLFF
NA	NA	TRBV4-1	TRBJ2-2	TGCGCCAGCAGCCCCCACGTTAACACCGGGGAGCTGTTTTTT	CASSPHVNTGELFF
many	NA	TRBV6-2/TRBV6-3	TRBJ1-2	TGTGCCAGCAGTTACCCGGGCTATGGCTACACCTTC	CASSYPGYGYTF
NA	TRBD1	TRBV10-3	TRBJ2-7	TGTGCCATCAAGGTTGGGACAGGGCCTACCTACGAGCAGTACTTC	CAIKVGTGPTYEQYF
many	NA	TRBV7-8	TRBJ1-4	TGTGCCAGCAGCCCGACAGCCTTAACTAATGAAAAACTGTTTTTT	CASSPTALTNEKLFF
NA	NA	TRBV11-2	TRBJ1-1	TGTGCCAGCAGCTTAGATCTGCAGGGTGAAGCTTTCTTT	CASSLDLQGEAFF
many	NA	TRBV7-8	TRBJ1-5	TGTGCCAGCAGCCCTATGGGGGGACAAAGCAATCAGCCCCAGCATTTT	CASSPMGGQSNQPQHF
NA	NA	TRBV5-6	TRBJ1-2	TGTGCCAGCAGCCCCGACGGGGTTAGAACCTTTGGCTACACCTTC	CASSPDGVRTFGYTF
NA	NA	TRBV7-3	TRBJ1-5	TGTGCCAGCATCCGGGATGCTGGGACCCGGGGCAATCAGCCCCAGCATTTT	CASIRDAGTRGNQPQHF
many	NA	TRBV28	TRBJ1-4	TGTGCCAGCAGTGAAGGCGAGGGAAAACTGTTTTTT	CASSEGEGKLFF
once	NA	TRBV7-3	TRBJ2-6	TGTGCCAGCAGCTTACCAGGGGTCGGGGCCAACGTCCTGACTTTC	CASSLPGVGANVLTF
many	NA	TRBV18	TRBJ1-2	TGTGCCAGCTCACCCTCGCGGGGCTATGGCTACACCTTC	CASSPSRGYGYTF
many	NA	TRBV6-1	TRBJ2-6	TGTGCCAGCAATCGGATTGCGTCTGGGGCCAACGTCCTGACTTTC	CASNRIASGANVLTF
NA	TRBD1	TRBV7-6	TRBJ2-5	TGTGCCAGCAGCGCCGACAGGGCTGGATGGGAGACCCAGTACTTC	CASSADRAGWETQYF
few	TRBD1	TRBV20-1	TRBJ1-5	TGCAGTGCTACAGGGGGCATGGGGTATCAGCCCCAGCATTTT	CSATGGMGYQPQHF
few	NA	TRBV19	TRBJ1-2	TGTGCCAGTAGTATCCTCGGACTGGCGGGCTACACCTTC	CASSILGLAGYTF
few	TRBD1	TRBV4-1	TRBJ1-5	TGCGCCAGCAGCTCAGACCTTCGACAGGGAGGTCAGCCCCAGCATTTT	CASSSDLRQGGQPQHF
NA	NA	TRBV4-1	TRBJ1-5	TGCGCCAGCAGCCTACAGGTTACATATAGCAATCAGCCCCAGCATTTT	CASSLQVTYSNQPQHF
NA	TRBD1	TRBV7-2	TRBJ2-7	TGTGCCAGCAGCTTGATGGACAGGGGTGGCTACGAGCAGTACTTC	CASSLMDRGGYEQYF
many	NA	TRBV6-5	TRBJ2-7	TGTGCCAGCAGTTGGGGGCTTTACGAGCAGTACTTC	CASSWGLYEQYF
few	NA	TRBV4-1	TRBJ1-5	TGCGCCAGCAGCCAAGCGGAAGGGTGGGAGCCCCAGCATTTT	CASSQAEGWEPQHF
NA	NA	TRBV29-1	TRBJ2-7	TGCAGCGTTGAGGCGGGGGCGGGGGAGCAGTACTTC	CSVEAGAGEQYF
NA	TRBD1	TRBV6-9	TRBJ2-2	TGTGCCAGCAGTTACCGCCGGGGCAGGGGGCGAGGGACCGGGGAGCTGTTTTTT	CASSYRRGRGRGTGELFF
many	TRBD1	TRBV7-3	TRBJ1-2	TGTGCCAGCAGCTTACGCACAGGGGGCTACGACTATGGCTACACCTTC	CASSLRTGGYDYGYTF
many	NA	TRBV6-2/TRBV6-3	TRBJ2-5	TGTGCCAGCAGTAGCCGGGACTACCAAGAGACCCAGTACTTC	CASSSRDYQETQYF
many	TRBD2	TRBV28	TRBJ2-7	TGTGCCAGCAGTACCGCCGGGACTAGCGGAGTCTACGAGCAGTACTTC	CASSTAGTSGVYEQYF
many	TRBD1	TRBV24-1	TRBJ1-4	TGTGCCACCGTTTACTTGGGACAGGCCTCTTTT	CATVYLGQASF
many	TRBD1	TRBV12-3/TRBV12-4	TRBJ2-7	TGTGCCAGCAGAGGACAGGGAGCCTACGAGCAGTACTTC	CASRGQGAYEQYF
NA	NA	TRBV20-1	TRBJ1-1	TGCAGTGCTAGAGAGTCAGGGAGAGGCACTGAAGCTTTCTTT	CSARESGRGTEAFF
many	NA	TRBV28	TRBJ2-5	TGTGCCAGCAGACGACCGTTGGAGACCCAGTACTTC	CASRRPLETQYF